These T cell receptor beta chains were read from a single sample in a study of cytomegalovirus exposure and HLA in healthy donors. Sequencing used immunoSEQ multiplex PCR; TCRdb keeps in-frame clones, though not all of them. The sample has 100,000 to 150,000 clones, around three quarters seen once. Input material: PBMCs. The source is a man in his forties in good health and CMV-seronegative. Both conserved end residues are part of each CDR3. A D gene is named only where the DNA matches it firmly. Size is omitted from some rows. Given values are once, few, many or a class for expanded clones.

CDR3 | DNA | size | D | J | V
CSSSIRQGEQYF | TGTTCCAGCAGCATCAGACAGGGGGAGCAGTACTTC | NA | TRBD1 | TRBJ2-7 | TRBV7-9
CASSLSTSGTGPPGSGANVLTF | TGTGCCAGCAGTTTATCAACCTCCGGGACAGGGCCTCCGGGCTCTGGGGCCAACGTCCTGACTTTC | NA | TRBD1 | TRBJ2-6 | TRBV27
CASSLWGGGEKAFF | TGTGCCAGCAGTTTATGGGGGGGTGGAGAAAAAGCTTTCTTT | NA | NA | TRBJ1-1 | TRBV27
CASSPGGTGRSYEQYF | TGCGCCAGCAGCCCTGGAGGGACAGGGAGATCCTACGAGCAGTACTTC | NA | TRBD1 | TRBJ2-7 | TRBV5-1
CASSFSGGGTDTQYF | TGTGCCAGCAGCTTTAGCGGGGGCGGGACAGATACGCAGTATTTT | NA | TRBD2 | TRBJ2-3 | TRBV7-8
CASSTTRRAKNIQYF | TGTGCCAGCAGCACCACCCGGCGGGCCAAAAACATTCAGTACTTC | NA | NA | TRBJ2-4 | TRBV7-3
CAISSRTSGSYNEQFF | TGTGCCATCAGTTCCCGGACTAGCGGGAGCTACAATGAGCAGTTCTTC | once | TRBD2 | TRBJ2-1 | TRBV10-3
CAISEAGGGFARELFF | TGTGCCATCAGTGAGGCAGGGGGAGGTTTTGCCCGGGAGCTGTTTTTT | once | NA | TRBJ2-2 | TRBV10-3
CASSLAFERETQYF | TGTGCCAGCAGCTTAGCATTCGAACGGGAGACCCAGTACTTC | NA | NA | TRBJ2-5 | TRBV7-2
CASSRDRVFEQYF | TGTGCCAGCTCCCGTGACAGGGTCTTTGAGCAGTACTTC | NA | TRBD1 | TRBJ2-5 | TRBV18
CASRVGRSSYEQYF | TGTGCCAGCCGGGTCGGGAGGAGCTCCTACGAGCAGTACTTC | NA | TRBD2 | TRBJ2-7 | TRBV6-7
CASSPVLAGGGTGELFF | TGTGCCAGCAGCCCTGTACTAGCGGGAGGAGGGACCGGGGAGCTGTTTTTT | NA | TRBD2 | TRBJ2-2 | TRBV7-7
CSVAFVRTEQFF | TGCAGCGTCGCCTTTGTGAGGACAGAGCAGTTCTTC | NA | NA | TRBJ2-1 | TRBV29-1
CASSRDWEETQYF | TGTGCCAGCAGCAGGGACTGGGAAGAGACCCAGTACTTC | NA | NA | TRBJ2-5 | TRBV7-2
CASSLEGTNEQYF | TGTGCCAGCAGTTTAGAGGGGACTAACGAGCAGTACTTC | NA | TRBD2 | TRBJ2-7 | TRBV28
CASSLVNLVDRVPYEQYF | TGTGCCAGCAGCTTGGTAAACCTCGTGGACAGGGTCCCCTACGAGCAGTACTTC | few | TRBD1 | TRBJ2-7 | TRBV5-6
CASSSPGLAESSYNEQFF | TGTGCCAGCAGTTCACCGGGACTAGCGGAGAGCTCCTACAATGAGCAGTTCTTC | NA | TRBD2 | TRBJ2-1 | TRBV28
CASSFSPVNTGELFF | TGTGCCAGCAGCTTCTCCCCAGTGAACACCGGGGAGCTGTTTTTT | NA | NA | TRBJ2-2 | TRBV7-9
CASSEMGPAGEKLFF | TGTGCCAGCAGTGAAATGGGGCCGGCGGGGGAAAAACTGTTTTTT | NA | NA | TRBJ1-4 | TRBV2
CASTVTGGGKGYTF | TGTGCCAGCACCGTAACCGGCGGGGGGAAGGGCTACACCTTC | NA | NA | TRBJ1-2 | TRBV7-8
CASRQTSGIKSVLTF | TGTGCCAGCAGACAAACTAGCGGCATTAAATCTGTCCTGACTTTC | once | TRBD2 | TRBJ2-6 | TRBV6-1
CASSLGQGNEQFF | TGCGCCAGCAGCTTGGGACAGGGCAATGAGCAGTTCTTC | NA | TRBD1 | TRBJ2-1 | TRBV5-1
CASSSSASTDTQYF | TGTGCCAGTAGTTCTAGCGCTAGCACAGATACGCAGTATTTT | NA | NA | TRBJ2-3 | TRBV19
CASSEALQREANVLTF | TGTGCCAGCAGTGAAGCGCTTCAACGGGAGGCCAACGTCCTGACTTTC | NA | NA | TRBJ2-6 | TRBV2
CATGQGEAVNEQFF | TGTGCCACCGGTCAGGGGGAGGCCGTCAATGAGCAGTTCTTC | NA | NA | TRBJ2-1 | TRBV6-1
CASSPPGFETQYF | TGTGCCAGCTCACCACCCGGGTTCGAGACCCAGTACTTC | NA | NA | TRBJ2-5 | TRBV18
CASSLGGNPYQETQYF | TGTGCCAGCAGTCTCGGTGGTAACCCGTACCAAGAGACCCAGTACTTC | once | NA | TRBJ2-5 | TRBV28
CASSLGGGASNQPQHF | TGTGCCAGCAGCCTTGGGGGAGGGGCAAGCAATCAGCCCCAGCATTTT | once | NA | TRBJ1-5 | TRBV13
CASRAGLAGADTQYF | TGTGCCAGCAGGGCGGGACTAGCGGGAGCAGATACGCAGTATTTT | few | TRBD2 | TRBJ2-3 | TRBV6-1
CASSRSPGLGYGYTF | TGTGCCAGCAGCCGCTCGCCAGGACTGGGATATGGCTACACCTTC | NA | NA | TRBJ1-2 | TRBV7-9
CASSLTQPNGYTF | TGTGCCAGCAGCTTAACACAGCCCAACGGCTACACCTTC | NA | NA | TRBJ1-2 | TRBV7-3
CASSSPQGDTQYF | TGTGCCAGCAGCTCCCCCCAGGGAGATACGCAGTATTTT | NA | NA | TRBJ2-3 | TRBV4-2
CASSPRSASYEQYF | TGTGCCAGCTCACCACGGAGCGCATCCTACGAGCAGTACTTC | NA | NA | TRBJ2-7 | TRBV18
CASGVIATSREGYTF | TGTGCCAGCGGAGTCATTGCGACCTCCCGGGAGGGCTACACCTTC | once | NA | TRBJ1-2 | TRBV2
CASSSRTGFYEQYF | TGTGCCAGCAGCTCGAGGACAGGGTTCTACGAGCAGTACTTC | NA | TRBD1 | TRBJ2-7 | TRBV5-4
CASRPGLAGLPYYNEQFF | TGCGCCAGCAGACCCGGACTAGCGGGACTACCGTACTACAATGAGCAGTTCTTC | NA | TRBD2 | TRBJ2-1 | TRBV10-2
CASSQWGRLLGSGGYTF | TGTGCCAGCAGCCAATGGGGGCGACTGCTCGGCTCAGGTGGCTACACCTTC | once | NA | TRBJ1-2 | TRBV14
CASKGQDYEQYF | TGTGCCAGCAAGGGGCAGGACTACGAGCAGTACTTC | once | NA | TRBJ2-7 | TRBV6-5
CASSLLAGGSSEQFF | TGTGCCAGCAGCCTCCTAGCGGGGGGGTCTTCTGAGCAGTTCTTC | few | TRBD2 | TRBJ2-1 | TRBV7-6
CASSPGGGGVYEQYF | TGTGCCAGCAGCCCGGGGGGCGGGGGTGTCTACGAGCAGTACTTC | NA | NA | TRBJ2-7 | TRBV5-4
CASSLVQGDTQYF | TGTGCCAGCAGCTTAGTACAGGGCGATACGCAGTATTTT | NA | NA | TRBJ2-3 | TRBV7-9
CSAPGYYGYTF | TGCAGTGCCCCCGGGTACTATGGCTACACCTTC | once | NA | TRBJ1-2 | TRBV20-1
CASSPSRDSNTEAFF | TGTGCCAGCAGCCCCTCTCGCGATTCGAACACTGAAGCTTTCTTT | NA | NA | TRBJ1-1 | TRBV7-9
CAWSPTIHGYTF | TGTGCCTGGAGTCCCACAATCCATGGCTACACCTTC | NA | NA | TRBJ1-2 | TRBV30
CASSDTLAGGIYEQYF | TGTGCCAGCAGTGACACTCTAGCGGGGGGGATCTACGAGCAGTACTTC | NA | TRBD2 | TRBJ2-7 | TRBV25-1
CASTVRLAGSTDTQYF | TGTGCCAGCACCGTAAGACTAGCGGGTAGCACAGATACGCAGTATTTT | few | TRBD2 | TRBJ2-3 | TRBV6-6
CASSLGQGDQPQHF | TGCGCCAGCAGCTTGGGACAGGGGGATCAGCCCCAGCATTTT | NA | TRBD1 | TRBJ1-5 | TRBV5-1